These 15 T cell receptor beta chains originate from one sample sequenced in a study of blood T cell repertoires in COVID-19. Sequenced by immunoSEQ multiplex PCR; TCRdb stores in-frame clones only, minus some. Here the sample spans some 300,000 clones, nearly 90% being singletons. The sequenced material came from peripheral blood. The receptors here all came from a woman between 35 and 50 years old with COVID-19, enrolled during active disease.

On this clone itself: The same CDR3 arises from other DNA sequences in this sample as well. The chain joins TRBV20-1 to TRBJ1-1; 7 bases align to TRBD1. V lost 4 bases, J lost 4 bases, and 0 bases stayed unmatched. The CDR3 length is 11 residues. CDR1 is DFQATT and CDR2 is SNEGSKA in the germline V gene (reference sequence). The chain's CDR3 is CSATGGTEAFF. The CDR3 DNA reads as TGCAGTGCTACAGGGGGCACTGAAGCTTTCTTT.

The chain employs TRBV4-3 and TRBJ1-2, with D possibly being TRBD1 (5 bases). Germline V gene lookup returns CDR1 LGHNA and CDR2 YSLEER. The CDR3 extends over 14 amino acids. V was cut by 0 bases and J by 7 bases, with 12 bases left in between. Here the CDR3 DNA reads TGCGCCAGCAGCCAAGATCGGGGGGTTGGTGGCTACACCTTC. Translating it yields CASSQDRGVGGYTF.

The V call is TRBV28, the J call TRBJ2-7; possible D gene TRBD2, 5 bases. This CDR3 has 13 residues. With 5 bases removed from V and 5 bases from J, the gap between germline ends came to 13 bases. Per the germline V gene, CDR1 is MDHEN and CDR2 is SYDVKM. As DNA, the CDR3 is TGTGCCAGCAGTCTCCCGGCGGGCCACGAGCAGTACTTC. This codes for CASSLPAGHEQYF.

The rearrangement joins TRBV19 to TRBJ2-7; 7 bases agree with TRBD2. Germline trimming cut 8 bases from V and 3 bases from J; bases unmatched to any gene: 4. Germline lookup yields CDR1 LNHDA and CDR2 SQIVND (reference sequence). This CDR3 contains 12 residues. The CDR3: CASEGLNYEQYF. The CDR3 DNA follows: TGTGCCAGTGAGGGACTAAACTACGAGCAGTACTTC.

This chain uses TRBV28 with TRBJ1-2; 7 positions agree with TRBD1. Germline-derived CDR1 and CDR2 are MDHEN and SYDVKM. The J segment lost 3 bases and the V segment lost 5 bases, leaving 9 bases of the junction unmatched. The CDR3 is made up of 15 amino acids. The CDR3 DNA follows: TGTGCCAGCAGTCAACAGGACAGGCATTACTATGGCTACACCTTC. Protein sequence: CASSQQDRHYYGYTF.

The J gene is TRBJ2-1, the V gene TRBV27; the match to TRBD2 covers 7 bases. CDR1 is MNHEY and CDR2 is SMNVEV in the germline V gene (reference sequence). This CDR3 contains 16 residues. Unmatched junction bases numbered 8, after V lost 0 bases and J lost 6 bases. The CDR3 reads CASSLSWLAESNEQFF. CDR3 DNA: TGTGCCAGCAGTTTATCGTGGCTAGCGGAGTCCAATGAGCAGTTCTTC.

The rearrangement joins TRBV13 to TRBJ1-2; 7 bases match TRBD1. Germline V gene lookup returns CDR1 PRHDT and CDR2 FYEKMQ (reference sequence). CDR3 length: 13 amino acids. J lost 7 bases, V lost 1 base, and 3 bases had no gene match. CDR3 sequence: CASSLVGGGGYTF. CDR3 sequence (DNA): TGTGCCAGCAGCTTAGTAGGGGGCGGTGGCTACACCTTC.

This clone was observed once. V gene TRBV2 combines with J gene TRBJ1-5; weak D call: TRBD1 (6 bases). Between the trimmed V and J ends, which lost 5 bases and 7 bases, there was a span of 15 bases. Germline CDR1 SNHLY, CDR2 FYNNEI. There are 14 residues in the CDR3. CDR3 bases: TGTGCCAGCAGTCCACAGGGAAAAAGGCAGCCCCAGCATTTT. As protein: CASSPQGKRQPQHF.

The rearrangement joins TRBV19 to TRBJ2-4; possible D gene TRBD1, 5 bases. The germline V and J ends were trimmed by 10 bases and 0 bases, with 13 bases remaining between them. Germline values: CDR1 LNHDA, CDR2 SQIVND (reference sequence). This CDR3 is built from 14 residues. CDR3 DNA: TGTGCCACTGAGGAGACAGAAGCCAAAAACATTCAGTACTTC. This sequence encodes CATEETEAKNIQYF.

J is TRBJ2-3 and V is TRBV4-2, with TRBD2 matching 8 bases. CDR3 length: 16 residues. Germline-derived CDR1 and CDR2 are LGHNA and YNFKEQ. V gave up 0 bases and J gave up 4 bases; unmatched junction bases: 6. The CDR3 coding sequence is TGTGCCAGCAGCCAAGAGAGCGGGAGTGGCGCAGATACGCAGTATTTT. Its protein is CASSQESGSGADTQYF.

V usage is TRBV14 and J usage is TRBJ2-1; D is unresolved. Germline V gene data show CDR1 as SGHDN and CDR2 as FVKESK. V was trimmed by 0 bases and J by 4 bases, leaving 7 bases between them. The length of the CDR3 is 14 residues. The DNA of the CDR3 is TGTGCCAGCAGCCAAGATTTCAGGTACAATGAGCAGTTCTTC. Amino acid sequence: CASSQDFRYNEQFF. The entire variable domain, with the rest obtained from reference TRBV14 and TRBJ2-1, is as follows: EAGVTQFPSHSVIEKGQTVTLRCDPISGHDNLYWYRRVMGKEIKFLLHFVKESKQDESGMPNNRFLAERTGGTYSTLKVQPAELEDSGVYFCASSQDFRYNEQFFGPGTRLTVL.

This sequence joins TRBV6-5 and TRBJ2-5; possibly TRBD1 for D (6 bases). Deletions cut 3 bases from V and 1 base from J, with 15 bases between. This CDR3 contains 16 residues. Per germline, CDR1 MNHEY and CDR2 SVGAGI. The CDR3 loop is CASSYRSAGAQETQYF. The CDR3 nucleotides read TGTGCCAGCAGTTATCGGTCGGCAGGGGCCCAAGAGACCCAGTACTTC.

This clone was picked up one time. The gene calls are TRBV7-2 and TRBJ2-4; 12 bases align to TRBD1. Germline loops: CDR1 SGHTA, CDR2 FQGNSA. V gave up 5 bases and J gave up 1 base; unmatched junction bases: 9. The CDR3 is made up of 18 amino acids. CDR3 in amino acids: CASSPGTGGLGAKNIQYF. As DNA, the CDR3 is TGTGCCAGCAGCCCAGGGACAGGGGGCCTAGGGGCCAAAAACATTCAGTACTTC.

Here the CDR3 reads CASSATGGRNEKLFF. CDR3 bases: TGTGCCAGCAGTGCAACAGGGGGCCGTAATGAAAAACTGTTTTTT. The chain links TRBV2 to TRBJ1-4, with 9 bases that match TRBD1. CDR3 length equals 15 residues. The V and J ends lost 4 bases and 4 bases, in that order; junction bases with no gene match: 4. In germline, CDR1 is SNHLY, CDR2 FYNNEI. The full variable domain, in which reference TRBV2 and TRBJ1-4 provide the parts outside the CDR3, is EPEVTQTPSHQVTQMGQEVILRCVPISNHLYFYWYRQILGQKVEFLVSFYNNEISEKSEIFDDQFSVERPDGSNFTLKIRSTKLEDSAMYFCASSATGGRNEKLFFGSGTQLSVL.

This clone was seen only once. The chain combines TRBV19 with TRBJ1-5; TRBD1 agrees at 8 bases. The CDR3 spans 15 residues. Trimming removed 5 bases from V and 4 bases from J; junction bases left unmatched: 7. CDR1 is LNHDA, CDR2 SQIVND, per germline (reference sequence). The CDR3 nucleotides read TGTGCCAGTAGTCGACCGGGACAGGTAAATCAGCCCCAGCATTTT. This encodes CASSRPGQVNQPQHF.